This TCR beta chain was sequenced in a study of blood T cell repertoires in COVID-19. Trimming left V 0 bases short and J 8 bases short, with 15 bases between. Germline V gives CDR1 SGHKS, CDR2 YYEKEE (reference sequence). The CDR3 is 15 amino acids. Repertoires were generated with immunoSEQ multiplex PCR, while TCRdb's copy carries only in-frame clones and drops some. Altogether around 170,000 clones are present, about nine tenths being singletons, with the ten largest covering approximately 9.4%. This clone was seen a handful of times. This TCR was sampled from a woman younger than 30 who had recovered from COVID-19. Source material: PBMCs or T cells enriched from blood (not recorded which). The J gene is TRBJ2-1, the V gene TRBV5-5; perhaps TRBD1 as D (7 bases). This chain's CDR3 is CASSLAGGQSHEQFF. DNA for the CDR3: TGTGCCAGCAGCTTGGCCGGGGGACAGAGCCATGAGCAGTTCTTC.